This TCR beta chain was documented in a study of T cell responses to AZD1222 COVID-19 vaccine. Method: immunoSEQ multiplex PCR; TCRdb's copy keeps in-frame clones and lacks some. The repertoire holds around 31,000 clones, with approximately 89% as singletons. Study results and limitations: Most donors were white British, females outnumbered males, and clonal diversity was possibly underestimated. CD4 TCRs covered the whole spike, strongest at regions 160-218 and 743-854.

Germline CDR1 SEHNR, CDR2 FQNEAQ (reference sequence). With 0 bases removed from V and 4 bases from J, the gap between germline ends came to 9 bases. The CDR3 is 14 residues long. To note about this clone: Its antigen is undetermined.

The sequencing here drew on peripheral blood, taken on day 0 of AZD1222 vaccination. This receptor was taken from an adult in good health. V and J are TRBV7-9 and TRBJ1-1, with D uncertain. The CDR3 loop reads CASSLASKTTEAFF. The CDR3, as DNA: TGTGCCAGCAGCTTAGCGAGCAAGACCACTGAAGCTTTCTTT.